One and the same sample provided the 2 T cell receptor beta chains below, sequenced in a study of technical replicates of blood from a few donors. Measured with immunoSEQ multiplex PCR; TCRdb has only the in-frame clones, and not every one. Altogether about 14,000 clones are present, around 81% being singletons, with the ten largest covering around a tenth. The specimen was PBMCs. These receptors were obtained from a human donor in good health.

The chain uses TRBV4-1 and TRBJ2-7, with 11 bases matching TRBD2. V was clipped by 3 bases and J by 2 bases; unmatched bases: 3. The CDR3 covers 15 residues. The germline gives CDR1 MGHRA, CDR2 YSYEKL. CDR3 DNA sequence: TGCGCCAGCAGCCATCTAGCGGGAGGAGCCTACGAGCAGTACTTC. Translation: CASSHLAGGAYEQYF.

This chain links TRBV30 with TRBJ2-4; 10 positions match TRBD1. The trim removed 3 bases at V and 5 bases at J, leaving 1 base unmatched. The CDR3 consists of 13 residues. The germline CDR1 and CDR2 sequences are GTSNPN and SVGIG (reference sequence). The CDR3 coding sequence is TGTGCCTGGAGGGGGACAGGGGAAAACATTCAGTACTTC. This sequence encodes CAWRGTGENIQYF.